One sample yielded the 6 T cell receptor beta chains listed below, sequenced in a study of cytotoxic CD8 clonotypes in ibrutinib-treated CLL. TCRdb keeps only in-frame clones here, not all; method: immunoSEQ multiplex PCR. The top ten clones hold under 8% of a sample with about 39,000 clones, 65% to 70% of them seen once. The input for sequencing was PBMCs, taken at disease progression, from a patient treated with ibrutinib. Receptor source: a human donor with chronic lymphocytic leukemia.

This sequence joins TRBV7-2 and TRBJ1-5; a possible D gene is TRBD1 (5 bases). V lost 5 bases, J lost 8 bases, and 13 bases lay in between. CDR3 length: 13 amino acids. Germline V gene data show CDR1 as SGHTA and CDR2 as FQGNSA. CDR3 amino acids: CASSQRLGEPQHF. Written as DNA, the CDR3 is TGTGCCAGCAGCCAAAGGTTAGGGGAGCCCCAGCATTTT.

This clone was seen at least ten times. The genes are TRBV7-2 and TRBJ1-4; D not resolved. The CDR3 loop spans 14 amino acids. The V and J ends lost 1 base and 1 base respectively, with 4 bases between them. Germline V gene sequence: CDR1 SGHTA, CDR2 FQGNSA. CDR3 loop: CASSLGGTNEKLFF. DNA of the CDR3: TGTGCCAGCAGCTTAGGAGGAACTAATGAAAAACTGTTTTTT.

CDR3 amino acids: CASSIGSGNTIYF. The CDR3, as DNA: TGTGCCAGCAGCATAGGCTCTGGAAACACCATATATTTT. J is TRBJ1-3 and V is TRBV27; D remains unclear. The germline gives CDR1 MNHEY, CDR2 SMNVEV (reference sequence). This CDR3 contains 13 residues. V lost 6 bases to trimming and J lost 0 bases, with 6 bases between them.

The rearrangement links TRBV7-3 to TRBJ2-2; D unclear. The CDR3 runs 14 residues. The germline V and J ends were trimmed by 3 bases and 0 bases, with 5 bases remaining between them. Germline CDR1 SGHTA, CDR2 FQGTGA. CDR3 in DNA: TGTGCCAGCAGCTTCTTCACGAACACCGGGGAGCTGTTTTTT. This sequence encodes CASSFFTNTGELFF.

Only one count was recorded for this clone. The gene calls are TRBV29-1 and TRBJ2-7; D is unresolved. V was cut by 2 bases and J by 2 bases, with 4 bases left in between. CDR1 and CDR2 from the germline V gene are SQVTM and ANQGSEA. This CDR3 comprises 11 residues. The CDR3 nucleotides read TGCAGCGTTGAATCAGCCTACGAGCAGTACTTC. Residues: CSVESAYEQYF.

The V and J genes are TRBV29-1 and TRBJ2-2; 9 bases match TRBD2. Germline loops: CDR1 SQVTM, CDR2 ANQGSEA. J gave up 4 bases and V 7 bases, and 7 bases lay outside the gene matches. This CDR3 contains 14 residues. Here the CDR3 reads CSAMTSGVTGELFF. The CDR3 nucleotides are TGCAGCGCCATGACTAGCGGCGTCACCGGGGAGCTGTTTTTT.